This T cell receptor (beta chain) comes out of a study of blood T cell repertoires in COVID-19. For the study at large: From T cells, B-cell-depleted T cells, or PBMCs came the material, which was cDNA or gDNA.

Profiling relied on immunoSEQ multiplex PCR, and the TCRdb table lists in-frame clones only, not all of them. The repertoire holds about 200,000 clones, more than 65% seen once, with less than 15% in the top ten. V lost 7 bases and J 2 bases, leaving 17 bases between the germline ends. The CDR3 has 15 amino acids. Germline assignment: CDR1 MNHEY and CDR2 SVGAGI. The chain combines TRBV6-5 with TRBJ1-1; D is possibly TRBD1 (6 bases). The sequencing sample was made of peripheral blood. The TCR comes from a human donor in a cohort sampled during active COVID-19. The CDR3 spells CASTHTQGGNTEAFF. The CDR3 nucleotides read TGTGCCAGCACACATACACAGGGTGGAAACACTGAAGCTTTCTTT.